Here is one TCR beta chain with its context. This clonotype was counted a few times. This clone's antigen is unknown. No base quality information exists; no much larger clone differs at one position. This sample was included in a study of post-analysis software for immune sequencing data (dated by TCRdb to the mid-2010s). Study-level background: Relapsing-remitting, secondary progressive and progressive-relapsing multiple sclerosis were recorded as disease courses, and subtype annotation was lacking for some patients. A subset of samples was prepared in parallel using single-end sample barcoding, then pooled and co-amplified after Illumina adapter ligation. Patient repertoires were compared against about a dozen previously published healthy control repertoires from donors aged roughly 6 to 26 years.

Trimming removed 0 bases from V and 0 bases from J, leaving 9 bases between the germline ends. From its cysteine to its phenylalanine, the CDR3 spans 15 amino acids. Solely the CDR3 DNA is kept, with 45 bases framed from the first base. To demonstrate the VDJtools post-analysis software, the study profiled TCR beta repertoires from the peripheral blood of under 15 young patients with multiple sclerosis. The multiple sclerosis patients were children and adolescents ranging in age from about 6 to 17 years. Libraries were prepared through PCR. Sequencing took place on an Illumina HiSeq 2500. To reduce PCR and sequencing biases, unique molecular identifiers were incorporated into the TCR beta cDNA libraries. Per 1 to 10 million input T cells, approximately 500,000 cDNA molecules were obtained, such that each molecule approximated one T cell. The same protocol used for the earlier healthy control dataset was applied to prepare and sequence the patient libraries. Within a given batch, samples were prepared together, multiplexed and sequenced on the same HiSeq lane. The authors processed their data as follows. Raw barcoded reads were processed with MIGEC, discarding single-read molecular identifier groups before consensus assembly and CDR3 extraction. VDJtools was used for post-analysis of the clonotype tables, and diversity was normalized by down-sampling every dataset to the size of the smallest sample. Repertoire overlap clustering matched CDR3 amino acid but not nucleotide sequences to correct batch-related cross-sample contamination. The public reads were reanalyzed by TCRdb: fastp trimming at Q25, MiXCR alignment, in-frame beta chains only. Every entry covers one CDR3 protein and lists the most common genes and DNA from its rows. It is TCRdb's table, rather than the study itself, that gives the V and J calls and clone size. The sample table records more than 500,000 distinct CDR3 sequences; around a third of these occur just once. The leading ten clones occupy around 6.1% of the sample.

Summary of the overall study and its limitations: The multiple sclerosis patient group was slightly younger than the control group. Strong co-clustering of samples prepared in the same batch was shown by direct clustering with F measure, prompting a batch-effect correction. Roughly 5 TRBV segments, including TRBV5-6, TRBV5-1 and TRBV20-1, were significantly more frequent in patients than controls. Compared with controls, multiple sclerosis patients had significantly lower normalized Chao1 diversity, a finding suggesting substantial peripheral T-cell clonal expansion.

Specimen: blood. This TCR derives from a girl aged 2-17 years with multiple sclerosis. This sequence uses TRBV12-3 or TRBV12-4 and TRBJ2-7, with the identity of the D gene unclear. The DNA reads TGTGCCAGCAGTTTAGCCTGGACGGGCTCCTACGAGCAGTACTTC. Translated, it reads CASSLAWTGSYEQYF.